These 27 T cell receptor beta chains share one sample of origin, sequenced in a study of control samples from healthy donors and cancer patients. Measured with immunoSEQ multiplex PCR; TCRdb has only the in-frame clones, and not every one. The data hold more than 95,000 clones, with 80% to 90% observed a single time. The sample consisted of blood. Receptors were obtained from a man aged 40-49 years in good health.

The chain's CDR3 is CALGRARANEKLFF. The CDR3 nucleotides read TGTGCCTTGGGCAGGGCTCGGGCTAATGAAAAACTGTTTTTT. The chain carries TRBV30 and TRBJ1-4, with D tentatively TRBD1 (5 bases). The V end was cut by 7 bases, the J end by 3 bases, with 15 bases between. This CDR3 spans 14 amino acids. Germline loops: CDR1 GTSNPN, CDR2 SVGIG (reference sequence).

The V gene is TRBV19, the J gene TRBJ1-6; 8 bases match TRBD1. The CDR3 is made up of 15 amino acids. Germline values: CDR1 LNHDA, CDR2 SQIVND (reference sequence). The V and J ends lost 4 bases and 6 bases, in that order; junction bases with no gene match: 5. The CDR3 DNA reads TGTGCCAGTAGTACCACAGGGGGACCTAATTCACCCCTCCACTTT. Amino acid sequence: CASSTTGGPNSPLHF.

The chain couples TRBV7-3 to TRBJ2-3, with TRBD1 matching over 8 bases. V was clipped by 2 bases and J by 4 bases; unmatched bases: 2. Germline V CDR1 and CDR2: SGHTA, FQGTGA. The CDR3 is made up of 14 amino acids. CDR3 DNA sequence: TGTGCCAGCAGCTTAGACAGGGGCGCAGATACGCAGTATTTT. Protein: CASSLDRGADTQYF.

V is TRBV12-3 or TRBV12-4 and J is TRBJ1-5, with D possibly being TRBD1 (5 bases). The CDR3 spans 13 residues. Trimming pared 3 bases from V and 6 bases from J, leaving 9 bases between. The CDR3 sequence: CASSLWGSQPQHF. CDR3 DNA: TGTGCCAGCAGTTTGTGGGGGAGTCAGCCCCAGCATTTT.

V is TRBV7-2 and J is TRBJ2-7, with TRBD2 matching 8 bases. After removal of 6 bases from V and 7 bases from J, the junction contained 11 bases not matched to a gene. Germline assignment: CDR1 SGHTA and CDR2 FQGNSA. The CDR3 totals 14 residues. The DNA for the CDR3 is TGTGCCAGCAGTTCGGGGGGGCCGAACCCAGAGCAGTACTTC. It codes for CASSSGGPNPEQYF.

J is TRBJ2-7 and V is TRBV19; D call uncertain. Germline CDR1 reads LNHDA; CDR2 reads SQIVND (reference sequence). The CDR3 extends over 14 amino acids. The ends were cut back, 1 base at V and 1 base at J, with 8 bases in the middle. The CDR3 sequence is CASSIVLNSYEQYF. The CDR3 nucleotides read TGTGCCAGTAGTATAGTCCTGAATTCCTACGAGCAGTACTTC.

This clone appeared once. This chain connects TRBV30 to TRBJ1-1; a weak D match, TRBD1 (5 bases). Per germline, CDR1 GTSNPN and CDR2 SVGIG (reference sequence). The CDR3 extends over 13 amino acids. V gave up 3 bases and J gave up 4 bases, with 12 bases separating them. CDR3 in DNA: TGTGCCTGGAGCCTTCCGGGGGGCACTGAAGCTTTCTTT. Its translation: CAWSLPGGTEAFF.

The V and J genes are TRBV19 and TRBJ1-1, with D uncertain. Trimming pared 2 bases from V and 2 bases from J, leaving 6 bases between. The CDR3 totals 13 residues. Germline CDR1 reads LNHDA; CDR2 reads SQIVND (reference sequence). The CDR3 here is CASSITLNTEAFF. Written as DNA, the CDR3 is TGTGCCAGTAGTATAACCTTAAACACTGAAGCTTTCTTT. Looking up the rest from reference TRBV19 and TRBJ1-1 gives the full variable domain: DGGITQSPKYLFRKEGQNVTLSCEQNLNHDAMYWYRQDPGQGLRLIYYSQIVNDFQKGDIAEGYSVSREKKESFPLTVTSAQKNPTAFYLCASSITLNTEAFFGQGTRLTVV.

This clone was seen once. V and J are TRBV1 and TRBJ2-7; the table assigns TRBD2, which was not confirmed against the DNA. TRBV1 is tagged as a pseudogene. CDR3 length: 18 residues. The CDR3 loop reads CTSSQDWGGDHQTYEQYF. Written as DNA, the CDR3 is TGCACCAGCAGCCAAGATTGGGGGGGGGACCACCAAACCTACGAGCAGTACTTC.

In its sample, this clone was seen once. The chain has TRBV6-2 or TRBV6-3 and TRBJ2-5, with 7 bases matching TRBD2. The CDR3 is 14 residues long. Trimming at V came to 2 bases and at J to 3 bases, leaving 3 bases not matched to a gene. Germline V gene sequence: CDR1 MNHEY, CDR2 SVGEGT. The CDR3 nucleotides read TGTGCCAGCAGTTACGGCGGGACTAAAGAGACCCAGTACTTC. It translates to CASSYGGTKETQYF.

V is TRBV23-1 and J is TRBJ2-5; 8 positions match TRBD2. TRBV23-1 is annotated as an ORF whose role is uncertain. This CDR3 has 15 residues. The ends lost 3 bases at V and 6 bases at J; junction bases unmatched: 9. The chain's CDR3 is CASSHPRGGGKTQYF. CDR3 DNA sequence: TGCGCCAGCAGTCATCCCCGGGGGGGCGGCAAGACCCAGTACTTC.

The J gene is TRBJ1-4, the V gene TRBV28; 7 bases are shared with TRBD1. J was trimmed by 2 bases and V by 3 bases; bases with no gene match: 3. CDR1 and CDR2 from the germline V gene are MDHEN and SYDVKM. The CDR3 consists of 15 residues. The DNA of the CDR3 is TGTGCCAGCAGTTTGGCAGGGGGGACTAATGAAAAACTGTTTTTT. It specifies CASSLAGGTNEKLFF.

V gene TRBV6-2 or TRBV6-3 combines with J gene TRBJ2-7; maybe TRBD1 (5 bases). There are 16 residues in the CDR3. V lost 0 bases, J lost 4 bases, and 16 bases lay in between. From germline, CDR1 is MNHEY and CDR2 SVGEGT. CDR3 sequence reads: CASSYSIVQAPYEQYF. DNA for the CDR3: TGTGCCAGCAGTTACTCGATTGTACAGGCCCCGTACGAGCAGTACTTC.

The rearrangement links TRBV7-9 to TRBJ2-2; D perhaps matches TRBD2 (5 bases). Germline-derived CDR1 and CDR2 are SEHNR and FQNEAQ (reference sequence). Between the trimmed V and J ends, which lost 5 bases and 3 bases, there was a span of 13 bases. The CDR3 length is 15 residues. The CDR3 is CASSLRDGDTGELFF. Here the CDR3 DNA reads TGTGCCAGCAGCCTTCGCGACGGGGACACCGGGGAGCTGTTTTTT.

This clone showed up just a few times. Here the CDR3 reads CASISDRGRRLGQPQHF. The CDR3 bases are TGTGCCAGTATTTCGGACAGGGGGCGCAGATTGGGACAGCCCCAGCATTTT. The chain joins TRBV19 to TRBJ1-5; TRBD1 agrees at 11 bases. V lost 7 bases and J lost 7; bases outside the gene matches: 15. Germline values: CDR1 LNHDA, CDR2 SQIVND (reference sequence). This CDR3 has 17 amino acids.

This clone was found once. The CDR3 region is CAWSPGQGSSPLHF. Here the CDR3 DNA reads TGTGCCTGGAGTCCGGGACAGGGGAGTTCACCCCTCCACTTT. The chain links TRBV30 to TRBJ1-6, with TRBD1 matching over 10 bases. The V and J ends lost 2 bases and 9 bases, in that order; junction bases with no gene match: 4. This CDR3 spans 14 amino acids. The germline V gene encodes CDR1 GTSNPN and CDR2 SVGIG (reference sequence).

The chain joins TRBV5-1 to TRBJ1-2; TRBD1 matches 7 bases. This CDR3 comprises 15 residues. V trimming: 1 base; J trimming: 5 bases; junction bases outside the gene matches: 8. In germline, CDR1 is SGHRS, CDR2 YFSETQ. CDR3: CASSLQPGTAYGYTF. The CDR3 nucleotides are TGCGCCAGCAGCTTGCAGCCCGGGACAGCTTATGGCTACACCTTC.

The CDR3 sequence: CASSLGCGGGRGTGELFF. The CDR3 nucleotides read TGTGCCAGCAGCTTAGGATGCGGCGGGGGGCGGGGCACCGGGGAGCTGTTTTTT. This sequence joins TRBV7-2 and TRBJ2-2; 8 positions match TRBD2. The CDR3 consists of 18 residues. In germline, CDR1 is SGHTA, CDR2 FQGNSA. V trimming: 1 base; J trimming: 4 bases; junction bases outside the gene matches: 11.

The J gene is TRBJ2-5, the V gene TRBV5-1, with D hard to call. Trimming left V 3 bases short and J 5 bases short, with 14 bases between. The CDR3 totals 14 residues. The germline V gene encodes CDR1 SGHRS and CDR2 YFSETQ. The CDR3 sequence: CASSSGPAGETQYF. CDR3 bases: TGCGCCAGCAGCTCGGGTCCGGCCGGGGAGACCCAGTACTTC.

The rearrangement joins TRBV6-2 or TRBV6-3 to TRBJ1-5; D remains unclear. Trimming shortened V by 6 bases and J by 6 bases, and 18 bases separated the two germline ends. This CDR3 has 15 amino acids. CDR1 is MNHEY, CDR2 SVGEGT, per germline. DNA for the CDR3: TGTGCCAGCAGCAAAACAGCAAACGTAGGTCAGCCCCAGCATTTT. Its translation: CASSKTANVGQPQHF.

The V call is TRBV7-9, the J call TRBJ2-2; no definite D call. The germline gives CDR1 SEHNR, CDR2 FQNEAQ (reference sequence). The CDR3 sequence is 16 residues long. The V and J ends lost 4 bases and 0 bases respectively, with 12 bases between them. CDR3 sequence reads: CASSSSVGTNTGELFF. The CDR3 nucleotides are TGTGCCAGCAGCTCCTCCGTGGGGACGAACACCGGGGAGCTGTTTTTT.

The V call is TRBV7-2, the J call TRBJ1-2, with D perhaps matching TRBD1 (6 bases). V was trimmed by 5 bases and J by 8 bases, leaving 12 bases between them. Germline V lookup: CDR1 SGHTA, CDR2 FQGNSA. CDR3 size: 12 residues. The CDR3 coding sequence is TGTGCCAGCAGCGACAGGTGGGAGGGCTACACCTTC. Residues: CASSDRWEGYTF.

The chain employs TRBV3-1 (or the pseudogene TRBV3-2) and TRBJ1-1, with D uncertain. Trimming pared 4 bases from V and 4 bases from J, leaving 7 bases between. Germline V gene data show CDR1 as LGHDT and CDR2 as YNNKEL (reference sequence). There are 12 residues in the CDR3. CDR3 DNA: TGTGCCAGCAGCCTGGTGGCCACTGAAGCTTTCTTT. Translated, it gives CASSLVATEAFF.

This chain uses TRBV30 with TRBJ2-2, with unresolved D. V was cut by 5 bases and J by 0 bases, with 10 bases left in between. In germline, CDR1 is GTSNPN, CDR2 SVGIG (reference sequence). The CDR3 is 14 residues long. CDR3 amino acids: CAWSGLSNTGELFF. The CDR3 nucleotides are TGTGCCTGGTCGGGCCTATCGAACACCGGGGAGCTGTTTTTT.

The J gene is TRBJ1-1, the V gene TRBV11-1; D unclear. CDR1 is SGHAT, CDR2 FQDESV, per germline (reference sequence). Trimming cost V 4 bases and J 1 base, with 13 bases left between them. The CDR3 is made up of 15 amino acids. Written as DNA, the CDR3 is TGTGCCAGCAGCTCTGACTTTGATCGGAACACTGAAGCTTTCTTT. This gives the protein CASSSDFDRNTEAFF.

This chain links TRBV7-2 with TRBJ1-2; no reliable D call. Germline CDR1 is SGHTA and CDR2 is FQGNSA. Trimming cost V 1 base and J 2 bases, with 5 bases left between them. The CDR3 covers 13 residues. In nucleotides, the CDR3 is TGTGCCAGCAGCTTAGTCAACAACTATGGCTACACCTTC. This sequence encodes CASSLVNNYGYTF.

The chain uses TRBV7-9 and TRBJ1-4; TRBD1 matches at 7 bases. CDR1 is SEHNR and CDR2 is FQNEAQ in the germline V gene (reference sequence). The CDR3 consists of 14 residues. The trim removed 5 bases at V and 7 bases at J, leaving 7 bases unmatched. The CDR3 DNA is TGTGCCAGCAGCGCCCGGGACAGCCCTGAAAAACTGTTTTTT. Translated: CASSARDSPEKLFF. Based on the CDR3 plus reference TRBV7-9 and TRBJ1-4, the full variable domain is DTGVSQNPRHKITKRGQNVTFRCDPISEHNRLYWYRQTLGQGPEFLTYFQNEAQLEKSRLLSDRFSAERPKGSFSTLEIQRTEQGDSAMYLCASSARDSPEKLFFGSGTQLSVL.